The 19 T cell receptor beta chains in this list originate from one sample, sequenced in a study of shared clonotypes between healthy human individuals (dated by TCRdb to the early 2020s). CD8 naive samples were obtained by positive selection for CCR7 among CD45RO-negative cells, yielding a CD45RA+CCR7+ population from which TemRA cells were excluded. The receptor library was made with the immunoSEQ multiplex PCR assay. TCRdb limited this immuneACCESS table to in-frame rearrangements with V and J called. A share of clones is missing; checked studies link under half to unresolved V genes, and the rest is unexplained. Counted in this sample were around 1.9 million clones; 90% to 95% of them appeared once. The top ten clones comprise 1.5% to 2% of the sample. Sequences were obtained from naive CD8+ T cells from PBMCs. The cell subset or site label, as the study defines it: CD45RA+CCR7+. The source of these receptors is a man between 18 and 29 years old in good health. Some clones in this sample may be carry-over from other donors' samples.

V and J are TRBV6-1 and TRBJ1-3; perhaps TRBD1 as D (5 bases). Germline V lookup: CDR1 MNHNS, CDR2 SASEGT. The CDR3 runs to 17 residues. Trimming removed 2 bases at V and 6 bases at J, with 20 bases between. CDR3 residues: CASSEIVGVLKANTIYF. For the CDR3, the DNA is TGTGCCAGCAGTGAAATAGTGGGGGTACTTAAAGCAAACACCATATATTTT.

The chain employs TRBV28 and TRBJ1-2; tentatively, D is TRBD1 (5 bases). In germline, CDR1 is MDHEN, CDR2 SYDVKM. The CDR3 contains 15 residues. Trimming stripped 3 bases from V and 5 bases from J, with 16 bases between. Here the CDR3 DNA reads TGTGCCAGCAGTTTGAAAGTTACAGGAATTTATGGCTACACCTTC. Its protein product is CASSLKVTGIYGYTF.

The J gene is TRBJ1-3, the V gene TRBV11-3; D is uncertain. Germline loops: CDR1 SGHNT, CDR2 YENEEA. V lost 3 bases, J lost 0 bases, and 3 bases lay in between. The CDR3 covers 13 residues. CDR3 DNA sequence: TGTGCCAGCAGCTTTACCTCTGGAAACACCATATATTTT. Residues: CASSFTSGNTIYF.

This clone showed up just once. The chain carries TRBV13 and TRBJ2-7; 7 bases line up with TRBD2. The CDR3 covers 13 residues. The germline CDR1 and CDR2 sequences are PRHDT and FYEKMQ (reference sequence). V lost 5 bases to trimming and J lost 3 bases; unmatched junction nucleotides: 4. The CDR3 DNA is TGTGCCAGCAGCCGACCTAGCGGCTACGAGCAGTACTTC. Protein: CASSRPSGYEQYF.

The chain is built from TRBV5-5 and TRBJ1-5; 10 bases match TRBD1. The CDR3 is made up of 18 amino acids. Germline values: CDR1 SGHKS, CDR2 YYEKEE (reference sequence). Trimming cost V 0 bases and J 2 bases; bases outside gene matches: 8. The DNA for the CDR3 is TGTGCCAGCAGCTTGGGACAGGGGGCCGGAATTGGCAATCAGCCCCAGCATTTT. Amino acids: CASSLGQGAGIGNQPQHF.

Written as DNA, the CDR3 is TGTGCCAGCAGCCCCGCGAGGAGAGGGAATGAGCAGTTCTTC. This gives the protein CASSPARRGNEQFF. V gene TRBV9 combines with J gene TRBJ2-1; maybe TRBD2 (5 bases). V was clipped by 4 bases and J by 7 bases, with 15 bases between them. Germline loops: CDR1 SGDLS, CDR2 YYNGEE. The CDR3 spans 14 residues. Full variable domain (missing parts from reference TRBV9 and TRBJ2-1): DSGVTQTPKHLITATGQRVTLRCSPRSGDLSVYWYQQSLDQGLQFLIQYYNGEERAKGNILERFSAQQFPDLHSELNLSSLELGDSALYFCASSPARRGNEQFFGPGTRLTVL.

This clone was recorded only once. As DNA, the CDR3 is TGTGCCAGCAGCGTAGACAGGGCTAACGAGCAGTACTTC. Residues: CASSVDRANEQYF. This sequence joins TRBV9 and TRBJ2-7, with D tentatively TRBD1 (6 bases). CDR3 length equals 13 residues. The germline V gene encodes CDR1 SGDLS and CDR2 YYNGEE. V dropped 0 bases and J dropped 5 bases, with 9 bases sitting between them.

The J gene is TRBJ2-5, the V gene TRBV11-2, with a possible D match to TRBD1 (6 bases). Trimming shortened V by 7 bases and J by 5 bases, and 14 bases separated the two germline ends. The CDR3 contains 13 residues. CDR1 and CDR2 (germline): SGHAT, FQNNGV. The CDR3 DNA reads TGTGCCAGCACTCTTAGTGGGGGCGAGACCCAGTACTTC. This gives the protein CASTLSGGETQYF. Full variable domain (outside the CDR3, taken from reference TRBV11-2 and TRBJ2-5): EAGVAQSPRYKIIEKRQSVAFWCNPISGHATLYWYQQILGQGPKLLIQFQNNGVVDDSQLPKDRFSAERLKGVDSTLKIQPAKLEDSAVYLCASTLSGGETQYFGPGTRLLVL.

The chain couples TRBV5-4 to TRBJ1-3; D is undetermined. This CDR3 has 17 residues. CDR1 and CDR2 (germline): SGHNT, YYREEE (reference sequence). Between the trimmed V and J ends, which lost 4 bases and 2 bases, there was a span of 19 bases. The CDR3 loop is CASSLGRARGPGNTIYF. The DNA for the CDR3 is TGTGCCAGCAGCCTTGGACGGGCTCGCGGCCCTGGAAACACCATATATTTT.

The V gene is TRBV27, the J gene TRBJ1-2; D gene uncertain. Per germline, CDR1 MNHEY and CDR2 SMNVEV (reference sequence). V lost 0 bases and J lost 4, with 9 bases in between. The CDR3 runs 14 residues. CDR3 protein: CASSLSAQPYGYTF. The CDR3 DNA is TGTGCCAGCAGTTTATCGGCACAGCCCTATGGCTACACCTTC.

V is TRBV5-1 and J is TRBJ2-1; the match to TRBD2 covers 9 bases. The V segment lost 4 bases and the J segment 4 bases; nucleotides outside the gene matches: 9. CDR3 length: 16 residues. Germline V lookup: CDR1 SGHRS, CDR2 YFSETQ. CDR3 loop: CASSPGIAGVYNEQFF. The CDR3 bases are TGCGCCAGCAGCCCCGGGATAGCGGGAGTTTACAATGAGCAGTTCTTC.

This sequence joins TRBV5-1 and TRBJ2-7; 7 nucleotides match TRBD1. CDR3 length: 14 residues. CDR1 SGHRS and CDR2 YFSETQ come from the germline V gene. The V gene end was trimmed by 0 bases and the J gene end by 5 bases; junction bases not matched to a gene: 5. The CDR3 bases are TGCGCCAGCAGCTTGGTGGGGACAGCTCACGAGCAGTACTTC. Its translation: CASSLVGTAHEQYF.

DNA of the CDR3: TGTGCCAGCAGCCCAGGGCTTAACTATGGCTACACCTTC. Protein sequence: CASSPGLNYGYTF. This chain links TRBV7-9 with TRBJ1-2, with a tentative D call TRBD1 (5 bases). V shed 5 bases and J shed 1 base, with 8 bases lying between them. The CDR3 runs to 13 residues. Germline V gene data show CDR1 as SEHNR and CDR2 as FQNEAQ (reference sequence).

This sequence joins TRBV6-6 and TRBJ2-7; TRBD1 aligns across 7 bases. V dropped 2 bases and J dropped 3; count of bases not matched to a gene: 4. This CDR3 region has 14 residues. CDR1 is MNHNY, CDR2 SVGAGI, per germline (reference sequence). The CDR3, as DNA: TGTGCCAGCAGTTACGACAGGGAGAACTACGAGCAGTACTTC. Residues: CASSYDRENYEQYF.

V gene TRBV10-2 combines with J gene TRBJ2-1, with D possibly called TRBD1 or TRBD2 (5 bases each). The CDR3 extends over 15 amino acids. The germline V gene has CDR1 WSHSY and CDR2 SAAADI. The ends were cut back, 3 bases at V and 4 bases at J, with 13 bases in the middle. CDR3 coding DNA: TGCGCCAGCAGTGATGGGGAGTGGACATACAATGAGCAGTTCTTC. It is translated as CASSDGEWTYNEQFF.

This chain joins TRBV18 and TRBJ1-2; D is ambiguous. Trimming stripped 4 bases from V and 6 bases from J, with 12 bases between. CDR1 is KGHSH and CDR2 is LQKENI in the germline V gene. CDR3 length equals 13 residues. CDR3 bases: TGTGCCAGCTCACTTGTGGGTATGGATGGCTACACCTTC. Amino acid sequence: CASSLVGMDGYTF.

The chain links TRBV6-6 to TRBJ2-7; the D gene is possibly TRBD1 (6 bases). This CDR3 region has 16 residues. CDR1 and CDR2 (germline): MNHNY, SVGAGI (reference sequence). V lost 6 bases and J 2 bases, leaving 20 bases between the germline ends. The CDR3 sequence: CASSVAWTVLTYEQYF. The CDR3 DNA reads as TGTGCCAGCAGCGTTGCGTGGACAGTCCTTACCTACGAGCAGTACTTC.

This chain links TRBV10-3 with TRBJ2-1, with 9 bases that match TRBD2. CDR1 and CDR2 (germline): ENHRY, SYGVKD. CDR3 length equals 16 residues. With 0 bases clipped from V and 3 bases from J, the junction kept 3 bases outside the gene matches. CDR3 in amino acids: CAISESASGNYNEQFF. The CDR3 region has the DNA TGTGCCATCAGTGAGTCGGCTAGCGGGAACTACAATGAGCAGTTCTTC.

This chain links TRBV28 with TRBJ2-7; D gene unclear. From germline, CDR1 is MDHEN and CDR2 SYDVKM. Trimming stripped 7 bases from V and 2 bases from J, with 18 bases between. The CDR3 is 15 residues long. The CDR3 spells CASTSRPSLAYEQYF. In DNA form, the CDR3 reads TGTGCCAGCACGTCTAGACCCAGTCTCGCCTACGAGCAGTACTTC.